This TCR beta chain was captured by sequencing in a study of Graves' ophthalmopathy and Graves' hyperthyroidism. Those donors who had ophthalmopathy presented with moderate-to-severe activity, a CAS of ≥3, a NOSPECS of ≥4 and a duration under 3 months. A volume of approximately 9.2 ml of fresh peripheral blood supplied the PBMCs. RNA served as the template for amplifying TCR beta CDR3 regions. HTBI primers were used in a first-round RT-PCR, which preceded a second-round multiplex PCR. TCRdb analysed the multiplex PCR reads with MiXCR anew, one entry per CDR3 protein. The sample lists around 670,000 distinct CDR3 sequences, roughly 40% seen once, with 35% to 55% in the top ten. Trimming left V 8 bases short and J 4 bases short, with 14 bases between. The CDR3 sequence is 14 residues long. Per germline, CDR1 MGHDK and CDR2 SYGVNS. Findings of the study overall: Both a roughly 65% sensitivity and an approximately 77% specificity characterized the model's predictions of ophthalmopathy progression. The majority of expanded thyroid clonotypes above 0.001 frequency also occurred in blood.

A note on this clonotype: Its antigen is as yet unknown.

This sequence originates from an adult man with Graves' ophthalmopathy. Sequencing used peripheral blood. V and J are TRBV25-1 and TRBJ2-2; TRBD2 might be the D (6 bases). CDR3 loop: CASLVVGGTGELFF. The CDR3 nucleotides read TGTGCCAGCTTGGTCGTGGGAGGCACCGGGGAGCTGTTTTTT.